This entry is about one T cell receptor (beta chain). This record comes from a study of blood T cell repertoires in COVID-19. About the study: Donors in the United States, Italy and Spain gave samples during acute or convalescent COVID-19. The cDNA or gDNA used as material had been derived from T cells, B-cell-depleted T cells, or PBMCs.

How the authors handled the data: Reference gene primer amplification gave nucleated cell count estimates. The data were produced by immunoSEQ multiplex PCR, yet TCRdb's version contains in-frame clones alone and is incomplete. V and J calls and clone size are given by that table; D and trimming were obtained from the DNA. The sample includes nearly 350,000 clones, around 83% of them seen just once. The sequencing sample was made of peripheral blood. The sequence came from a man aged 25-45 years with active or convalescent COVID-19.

The DNA of the CDR3 is TGTGCCAGCAGCCTAACAGGGGGTTTTAACGAGCAGTACTTC. This gives the protein CASSLTGGFNEQYF. The chain recombines TRBV9 with TRBJ2-7, with 8 bases matching TRBD1. Germline CDR1 SGDLS, CDR2 YYNGEE. This CDR3 comprises 14 residues. J lost 5 bases, V lost 4 bases, and 8 bases had no gene match. The variable domain in full, with the rest retrieved from reference TRBV9 and TRBJ2-7, is DSGVTQTPKHLITATGQRVTLRCSPRSGDLSVYWYQQSLDQGLQFLIQYYNGEERAKGNILERFSAQQFPDLHSELNLSSLELGDSALYFCASSLTGGFNEQYFGPGTRLTVT.